This TCR beta chain is drawn from a study of T cells in Graves' hyperthyroidism and ophthalmopathy. TCR beta CDR3 region amplification was performed from RNA transcripts. HTBI primers were the set used in a first-round RT-PCR of the TCR CDR3. TCRdb itself ran the multiplex PCR reads through MiXCR, one entry per CDR3 protein. The sample yields about 690,000 distinct CDR3 sequences, 17% seen once. This clonotype was counted a few times. The sample was blood. The receptor was derived from a man between 50 and 59 years old with Graves' hyperthyroidism.

Written as DNA, the CDR3 is TGTGCCATCACCGACCGACTAGCGGGAGGCTACGAGCAGTACTTC. Amino acid sequence: CAITDRLAGGYEQYF. The chain couples TRBV10-3 to TRBJ2-7; 13 bases align to TRBD2. CDR1 is ENHRY, CDR2 SYGVKD, per germline. V was clipped by 7 bases and J by 3 bases; unmatched bases: 6. The CDR3 has 15 residues.